This T cell receptor (beta chain) was captured in a study of T-cell memory formation after mild COVID-19. The study, taken as a whole, reports: CD4+ contracting clones lay mainly in CM and EM, CD8+ ones in EMRA.

Using constant-segment primers, 5'RACE produced TCR alpha and TCR beta cDNA libraries carrying sample barcodes and UMIs. TCRdb independently ran MiXCR on the 5' RACE reads; one entry per CDR3 protein. This table has under 300,000 distinct CDR3 sequences, less than 9.5% appearing once. V dropped 2 bases and J dropped 4 bases, with 10 bases sitting between them. Germline V lookup: CDR1 MNHEY, CDR2 SVGAGI. The CDR3 runs 14 residues. On this clonotype itself: The antigen is undetermined.

The source material was PBMCs or a T cell subset sorted from them (not recorded which). The origin of this receptor is a man aged 18-30 years who had mild COVID-19 (a few samples of this study predate the infection). Cell type and time point are not known. The chain recombines TRBV6-5 with TRBJ2-3; D gene ambiguous. CDR3 in DNA: TGTGCCAGCAGTTACCGCGGTGGGCCAGATACGCAGTATTTT. It encodes CASSYRGGPDTQYF.